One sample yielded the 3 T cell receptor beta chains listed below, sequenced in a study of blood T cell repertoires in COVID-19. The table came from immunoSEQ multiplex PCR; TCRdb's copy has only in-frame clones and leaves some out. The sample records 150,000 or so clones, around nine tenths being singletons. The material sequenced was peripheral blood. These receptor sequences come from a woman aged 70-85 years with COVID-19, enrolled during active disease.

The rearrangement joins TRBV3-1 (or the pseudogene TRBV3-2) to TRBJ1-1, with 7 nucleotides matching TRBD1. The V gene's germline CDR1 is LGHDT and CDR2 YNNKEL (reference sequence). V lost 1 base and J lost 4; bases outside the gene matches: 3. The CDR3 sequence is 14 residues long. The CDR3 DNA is TGTGCCAGCAGCCAAGGACAGGGTGGCACTGAAGCTTTCTTT. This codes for CASSQGQGGTEAFF.

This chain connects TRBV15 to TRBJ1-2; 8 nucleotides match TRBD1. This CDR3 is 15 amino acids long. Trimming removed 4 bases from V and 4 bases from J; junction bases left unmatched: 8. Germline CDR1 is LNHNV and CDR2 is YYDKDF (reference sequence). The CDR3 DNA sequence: TGTGCCACCAGCAAGGACAGGGTCGTCAGCTATGGCTACACCTTC. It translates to CATSKDRVVSYGYTF. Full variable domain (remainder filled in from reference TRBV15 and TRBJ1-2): DAMVIQNPRYQVTQFGKPVTLSCSQTLNHNVMYWYQQKSSQAPKLLFHYYDKDFNNEADTPDNFQSRRPNTSFCFLDIRSPGLGDTAMYLCATSKDRVVSYGYTFGSGTRLTVV.

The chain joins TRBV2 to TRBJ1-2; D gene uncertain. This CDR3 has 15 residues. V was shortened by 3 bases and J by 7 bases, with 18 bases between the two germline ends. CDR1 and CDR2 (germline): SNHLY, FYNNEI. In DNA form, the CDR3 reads TGTGCCAGCAGTGAGAGGTTGGGTACTTTATCTGGCTACACCTTC. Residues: CASSERLGTLSGYTF.